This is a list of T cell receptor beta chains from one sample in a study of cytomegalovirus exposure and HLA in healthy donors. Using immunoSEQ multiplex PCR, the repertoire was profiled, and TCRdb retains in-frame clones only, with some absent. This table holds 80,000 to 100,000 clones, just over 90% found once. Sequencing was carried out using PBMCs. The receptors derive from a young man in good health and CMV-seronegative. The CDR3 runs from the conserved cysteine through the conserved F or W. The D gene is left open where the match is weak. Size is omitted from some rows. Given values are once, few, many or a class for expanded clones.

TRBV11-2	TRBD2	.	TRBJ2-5	TGTGCCAGCAGCTTATCCGGGAGGGCACAAGAGACCCAGTACTTC	CASSLSGRAQETQYF
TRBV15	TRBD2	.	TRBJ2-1	TGTGCCACCAGCAGAGGACTAGCGGGAGGACTAGACTACAATGAGCAGTTCTTC	CATSRGLAGGLDYNEQFF
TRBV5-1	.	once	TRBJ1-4	TGCGCCAGCAGCTTGGAGGGGAATGAAAAACTGTTTTTT	CASSLEGNEKLFF
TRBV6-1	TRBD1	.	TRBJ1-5	TGTGCCAGCAGTGAGAACAGGGGTGGCAATCAGCCCCAGCATTTT	CASSENRGGNQPQHF
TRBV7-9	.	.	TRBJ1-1	TGTGCCAGCAGCCCCGACAGAGTGGGCTTGAACACTGAAGCTTTCTTT	CASSPDRVGLNTEAFF
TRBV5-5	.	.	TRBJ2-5	TGTGCCAGCAGCTTGAGTAACAGGGGACTGGGGACCCAGTACTTC	CASSLSNRGLGTQYF
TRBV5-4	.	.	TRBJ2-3	TGTGCCAGCAGCCAAAAAGGAGGGGGCACAGATACGCAGTATTTT	CASSQKGGGTDTQYF
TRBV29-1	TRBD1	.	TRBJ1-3	TGCAGCGTTCTATCCGCCAGGACAGGCCGTCTCTCTGGAAACACCATATATTTT	CSVLSARTGRLSGNTIYF
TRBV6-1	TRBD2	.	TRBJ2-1	TGTGCCAGCAGTGAAAGGACTAGCGGGGGTCAGGAGCAGTTCTTC	CASSERTSGGQEQFF
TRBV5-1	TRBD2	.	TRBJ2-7	TGCGCCAGCAGCTTGAATCTAGCGGGAGGTAGCTACGAGCAGTACTTC	CASSLNLAGGSYEQYF
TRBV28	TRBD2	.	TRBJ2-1	TGTGCCAGCAGACCGACTAGCAACTACAATGAGCAGTTCTTC	CASRPTSNYNEQFF
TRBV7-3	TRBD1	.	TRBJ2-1	TGTGCCAGCAGCTTATCAGGGGGCGCTTTTAATGAGCAGTTCTTC	CASSLSGGAFNEQFF
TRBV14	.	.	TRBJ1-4	TGTGCCAGCAGCCAAGATTATGGGGCTGAAAAACTGTTTTTT	CASSQDYGAEKLFF
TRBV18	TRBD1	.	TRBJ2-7	TGTGCCAGCTCACCAGGGACAGGGACATACGAGCAGTACTTC	CASSPGTGTYEQYF
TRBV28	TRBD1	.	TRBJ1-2	TGTGCCAGCAGTTTATCGGACAGGGGGAACTATGGCTACACCTTC	CASSLSDRGNYGYTF
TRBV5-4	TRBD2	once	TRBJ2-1	TGTGCCAGCACCCGCGGGACTAGCGGATACAATGAGCAGTTCTTC	CASTRGTSGYNEQFF
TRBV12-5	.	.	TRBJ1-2	TGTGCTAGTGGTTTTCTTACTGAGGGAATCACTAGGGCGCCCTCAGGCTACACCTTC	CASGFLTEGITRAPSGYTF
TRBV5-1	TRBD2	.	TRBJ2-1	TGCGCCAGCAGCTTGGGGCTAGCGGGAGGCTCCTACAATGAGCAGTTCTTC	CASSLGLAGGSYNEQFF
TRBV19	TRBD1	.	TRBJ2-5	TGTGCCAGTAGTTCAACCGGGACAGGGCACTGGACCCAGTACTTC	CASSSTGTGHWTQYF
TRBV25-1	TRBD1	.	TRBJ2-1	TGTGCCAGCATTTCCCTAACGGGACAGGGTAACAATGAGCAGTTCTTC	CASISLTGQGNNEQFF
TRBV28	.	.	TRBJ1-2	TGTGCCAGCAGTACCATCAATACAGGCCGATATGGCTACACCTTC	CASSTINTGRYGYTF
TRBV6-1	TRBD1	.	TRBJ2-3	TGTGCCAGCAGTGACGCGACAGGGGGCTTGATAGATACGCAGTATTTT	CASSDATGGLIDTQYF
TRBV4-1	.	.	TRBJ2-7	TGCGCCAGCAGCCAAGAGCTAGCCTACGAGCAGTACTTC	CASSQELAYEQYF
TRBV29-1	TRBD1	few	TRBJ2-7	TGCAGCGTTAACCTATCTGACAGGGGCCCCTCCTACGAGCAGTACTTC	CSVNLSDRGPSYEQYF
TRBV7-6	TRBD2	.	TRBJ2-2	TGTGCCAGCAGCTTGGGAGGGATTGCCGGGGAGCTGTTTTTT	CASSLGGIAGELFF
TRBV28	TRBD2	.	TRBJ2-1	TGTGCCAGCAGTCCTCGGACTAGCGGGCGACCCGGTCGGAATGAGCAGTTCTTC	CASSPRTSGRPGRNEQFF
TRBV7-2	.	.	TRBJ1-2	TGTGCCAGCAGCATGTCCAACAGGGATGGCTACACCTTC	CASSMSNRDGYTF
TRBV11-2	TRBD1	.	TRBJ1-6	TGTGCCAGCACCAGGGGGACAGGTGGGGGTAATTCACCCCTCCACTTT	CASTRGTGGGNSPLHF
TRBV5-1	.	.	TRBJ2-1	TGCGCCAGCAGCTTGGTCAGGGGTGAGCAGTTCTTC	CASSLVRGEQFF
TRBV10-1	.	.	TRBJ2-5	TGCGCCAGCAGTAAGGGGACTCAAGAGACCCAGTACTTC	CASSKGTQETQYF
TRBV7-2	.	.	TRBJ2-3	TGTGCCAGCAGCTTAGTACCCCCCCCAGTTAAAAGCACAGATACGCAGTATTTT	CASSLVPPPVKSTDTQYF
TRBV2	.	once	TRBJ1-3	TGTGCCAGCAAGACAGGCTTTGGAAACACCATATATTTT	CASKTGFGNTIYF
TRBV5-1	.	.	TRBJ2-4	TGCGCCAGCAGCTTGGGCCAGGGCGAGGCTTTAGTTCAGTACTTC	CASSLGQGEALVQYF
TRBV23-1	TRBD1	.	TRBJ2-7	TGCGCCAGCAGTCAAGAACAGGGGACGTCCTACGAGCAGTACTTC	CASSQEQGTSYEQYF
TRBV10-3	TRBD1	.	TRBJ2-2	TGTGCCATCAGTGAGTCCCTCCGCCGCCGGGACAGGGACCACACCGGGGAGCTGTTTTTT	CAISESLRRRDRDHTGELFF
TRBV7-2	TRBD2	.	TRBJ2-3	TGTGCCAGCAGCTTAGTTTCGGTGACTCTAGCGGGGGGCCATTTT	CASSLVSVTLAGGHF
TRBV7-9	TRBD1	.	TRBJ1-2	TGTGCCAGCAGCCGCACCGACAGGGCTTTCGAAGGCTACACCTTC	CASSRTDRAFEGYTF
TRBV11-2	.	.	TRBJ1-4	TGTGCCAGCAGCCCCCAAGCATATGCAACTAATGAAAAACTGTTTTTT	CASSPQAYATNEKLFF
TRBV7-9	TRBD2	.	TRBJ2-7	TGTGCCAGCAGCCCCCCGGGAGGGGGGGGGATAGGGGAGCAGTACTTC	CASSPPGGGGIGEQYF
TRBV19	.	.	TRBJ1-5	TGTGCCAGTAGTATAGTAGGGGGTAGCAATCAGCCCCAGCATTTT	CASSIVGGSNQPQHF
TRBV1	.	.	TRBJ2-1	TGCACCAGCAGCCTCAGAAGGACGGGAAACAATGAGCAGTTCTTC	CTSSLRRTGNNEQFF
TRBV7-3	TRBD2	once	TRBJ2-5	TGTGCCAGCAGCTTAATTGGGGCGGGAGGGGAAGAGACCCAGTACTTC	CASSLIGAGGEETQYF
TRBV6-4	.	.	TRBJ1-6	TGTGCCAGCAGTGACCTGGGAATAAGGGAGAATTCACCCCTCCACTTT	CASSDLGIRENSPLHF
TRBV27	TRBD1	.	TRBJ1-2	TGTGCCAGCAGTGCTATGATGGCAGGGGGGATGGTTGGCTACACCTTC	CASSAMMAGGMVGYTF
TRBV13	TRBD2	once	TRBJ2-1	TGTGCCAGCAGCTTAGTTGGGACTAGCGAAGCCAATGAGCAGTTCTTC	CASSLVGTSEANEQFF
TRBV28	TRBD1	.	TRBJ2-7	TGTGCCAGCAGTCCCATTTGGGACAGGGGGTTGTACGAGCAGTACTTC	CASSPIWDRGLYEQYF
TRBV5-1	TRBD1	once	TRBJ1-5	TGCGCCAGCAGCACGGGACAGGGGGATCAGCCCCAGCATTTT	CASSTGQGDQPQHF
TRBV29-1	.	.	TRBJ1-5	TGCAGCGTTGGCGGGGGAAGCCCCAATCAGCCCCAGCATTTT	CSVGGGSPNQPQHF
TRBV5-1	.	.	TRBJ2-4	TGCGCCAGCAGCTTGGTGTTAGGGGAAAACATTCAGTACTTC	CASSLVLGENIQYF
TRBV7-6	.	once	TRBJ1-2	TGTGCCAGCAGCTCCTCCAGGGTCGGCGGCTACACCTTC	CASSSSRVGGYTF
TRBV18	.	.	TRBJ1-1	TGTGCCAGCTCACCTCAAAGAGACACTGAAGCTTTCTTT	CASSPQRDTEAFF
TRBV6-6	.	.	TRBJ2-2	TGTGCCAGCACTTTAAACGGGGAGCTGTTTTTT	CASTLNGELFF
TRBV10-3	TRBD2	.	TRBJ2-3	TGTGCCATCAGGGGACTAGCGGGAGTTGGAGATACGCAGTATTTT	CAIRGLAGVGDTQYF
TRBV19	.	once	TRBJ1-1	TGTGCCAGTAGTCCTTGGGGAGGGAACACTGAAGCTTTCTTT	CASSPWGGNTEAFF
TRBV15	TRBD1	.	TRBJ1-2	TGTGCCACCAGCCCGACAATAGCGACAGGGTCTGGCTACACCTTC	CATSPTIATGSGYTF
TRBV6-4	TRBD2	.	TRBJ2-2	TGTGCCAGCAGTGCTAGCGGGGACACCGGGGAGCTGTTTTTT	CASSASGDTGELFF
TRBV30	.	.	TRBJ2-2	TGTGCCTGGAGGCCGTTCGAGGGCTTCACCGGGGAGCTGTTTTTT	CAWRPFEGFTGELFF